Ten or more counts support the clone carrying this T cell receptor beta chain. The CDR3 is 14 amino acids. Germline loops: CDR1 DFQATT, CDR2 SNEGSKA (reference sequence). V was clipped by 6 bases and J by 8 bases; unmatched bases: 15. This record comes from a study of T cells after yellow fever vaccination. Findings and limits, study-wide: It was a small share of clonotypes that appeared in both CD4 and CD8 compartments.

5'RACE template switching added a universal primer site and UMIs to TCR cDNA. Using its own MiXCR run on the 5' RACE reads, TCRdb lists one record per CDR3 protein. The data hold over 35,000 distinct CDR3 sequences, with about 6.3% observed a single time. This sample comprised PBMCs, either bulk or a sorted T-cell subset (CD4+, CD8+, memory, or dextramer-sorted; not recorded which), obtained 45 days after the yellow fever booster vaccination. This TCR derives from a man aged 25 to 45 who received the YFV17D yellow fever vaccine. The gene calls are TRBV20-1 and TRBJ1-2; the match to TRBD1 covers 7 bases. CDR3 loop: CSATPGQTSWGYTF. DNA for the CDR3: TGCAGTGCAACACCGGGACAGACCTCTTGGGGCTACACCTTC.